These 28 T cell receptor beta chains were all obtained from the same sample, sequenced in a study of cytomegalovirus exposure and HLA in healthy donors. Clones were sequenced by immunoSEQ multiplex PCR, and TCRdb holds only the in-frame ones, with some missing. The sample consists of about 50,000 clones, approximately 85% of them appearing once. The sample consisted of PBMCs. The receptors were sampled from a woman aged 25 to 39 in good health and CMV-seronegative.

The sample holds a few counts of this clone. The chain carries TRBV7-9 and TRBJ2-1; weak D call: TRBD1 (5 bases). This CDR3 has 13 amino acids. Germline CDR1 SEHNR, CDR2 FQNEAQ (reference sequence). Trimming shortened V by 6 bases and J by 0 bases, and 6 bases separated the two germline ends. The CDR3 nucleotides read TGTGCCAGCAGAACAGGCTCCTACAATGAGCAGTTCTTC. This codes for CASRTGSYNEQFF.

The chain recombines TRBV6-5 with TRBJ2-2; D unclear. Germline assignment: CDR1 MNHEY and CDR2 SVGAGI. Trimming shortened V by 2 bases and J by 4 bases, and 5 bases separated the two germline ends. The CDR3 consists of 13 residues. The CDR3 sequence is CASSYGRTGELFF. The CDR3 DNA is TGTGCCAGCAGTTACGGGCGCACCGGGGAGCTGTTTTTT.

This clone showed up just a few times. V usage is TRBV29-1 and J usage is TRBJ1-2; D uncertain. The CDR3 runs 11 residues. The V and J ends lost 4 bases and 0 bases respectively, with 3 bases between them. Germline CDR1 is SQVTM and CDR2 is ANQGSEA. CDR3 nucleotide sequence: TGCAGCGTTGTCTCTAACTATGGCTACACCTTC. This codes for CSVVSNYGYTF. Using reference TRBV29-1 and TRBJ1-2 for the parts outside the CDR3, the full variable domain is SAVISQKPSRDICQRGTSLTIQCQVDSQVTMMFWYRQQPGQSLTLIATANQGSEATYESGFVIDKFPISRPNLTFSTLTVSNMSPEDSSIYLCSVVSNYGYTFGSGTRLTVV.

There are a few counts of this clone. This rearrangement joins TRBV6-5 to TRBJ2-6; perhaps TRBD1 as D (6 bases). V lost 2 bases and J 4 bases, leaving 9 bases between the germline ends. Germline V gives CDR1 MNHEY, CDR2 SVGAGI. CDR3 size: 15 residues. CDR3 amino acids: CASSYRGSGANVLTF. The CDR3 coding sequence is TGTGCCAGCAGTTACAGGGGGAGCGGGGCCAACGTCCTGACTTTC.

This chain uses TRBV28 with TRBJ2-7, with 11 positions matching TRBD2. J gave up 4 bases and V 6 bases, and 2 bases lay outside the gene matches. Germline values: CDR1 MDHEN, CDR2 SYDVKM. This CDR3 is built from 13 residues. CDR3 in DNA: TGTGCCAGCAGACTAGCGGGAGTTTACGAGCAGTACTTC. Translation: CASRLAGVYEQYF.

V is TRBV7-9 and J is TRBJ2-3; 7 bases line up with TRBD2. V lost 1 base and J lost 0; bases outside the gene matches: 7. There are 17 residues in the CDR3. CDR1 is SEHNR, CDR2 FQNEAQ, per germline (reference sequence). The CDR3: CASSLGASGMSTDTQYF. DNA for the CDR3: TGTGCCAGCAGCTTAGGAGCTAGCGGCATGAGCACAGATACGCAGTATTTT.

The V call is TRBV10-1, the J call TRBJ2-3, with D possibly TRBD2 on 6 matching bases. CDR3 length: 13 amino acids. Germline V gives CDR1 WNHNN, CDR2 SYGVQD (reference sequence). Trimming removed 6 bases at V and 0 bases at J, with 7 bases between. CDR3: CASRGGSTDTQYF. The CDR3 nucleotides are TGCGCCAGCAGGGGGGGAAGCACAGATACGCAGTATTTT.

The chain combines TRBV12-5 with TRBJ2-3; the D gene is possibly TRBD1 (6 bases). Germline V lookup: CDR1 LGHNT, CDR2 FRNRAP. V lost 2 bases and J 7 bases, leaving 13 bases between the germline ends. CDR3 length: 14 amino acids. CDR3 sequence (DNA): TGTGCTAGTGGTTTGTCGGGGACACTCAATACGCAGTATTTT. It codes for CASGLSGTLNTQYF.

The V gene is TRBV7-2, the J gene TRBJ1-3, with no clear D. The V and J ends lost 3 bases and 0 bases respectively, with 9 bases between them. CDR1 and CDR2 from the germline V gene are SGHTA and FQGNSA. This CDR3 is 15 amino acids long. CDR3 in DNA: TGTGCCAGCAGCTTTGGAGGGAGCTCTGGAAACACCATATATTTT. This encodes CASSFGGSSGNTIYF.

The rearrangement joins TRBV19 to TRBJ1-2; the D is unclear. Trimming pared 7 bases from V and 2 bases from J, leaving 14 bases between. Germline V gene sequence: CDR1 LNHDA, CDR2 SQIVND (reference sequence). This CDR3 has 14 residues. This CDR3 reads CASTRMGQNYGYTF. The CDR3 DNA is TGTGCCAGTACTCGTATGGGCCAAAACTATGGCTACACCTTC. The variable domain in full, completed from reference TRBV19 and TRBJ1-2, reads DGGITQSPKYLFRKEGQNVTLSCEQNLNHDAMYWYRQDPGQGLRLIYYSQIVNDFQKGDIAEGYSVSREKKESFPLTVTSAQKNPTAFYLCASTRMGQNYGYTFGSGTRLTVV.

This clone was seen just once. This rearrangement joins TRBV2 to TRBJ2-5; 7 nucleotides align to TRBD2. The CDR3 sequence is 12 residues long. The trim removed 4 bases at V and 5 bases at J, leaving 1 base unmatched. Germline CDR1 SNHLY, CDR2 FYNNEI. The CDR3 spells CASSAGGETQYF. The CDR3 nucleotides are TGTGCCAGCAGTGCCGGGGGGGAGACCCAGTACTTC.

The chain has TRBV28 and TRBJ2-7, with TRBD1 matching 10 bases. V lost 4 bases, J lost 2 bases, and 14 bases stayed unmatched. The germline V gene encodes CDR1 MDHEN and CDR2 SYDVKM. There are 18 residues in the CDR3. The CDR3 sequence: CASSSTGGGTGRPYEQYF. The CDR3 coding sequence is TGTGCCAGCAGTTCGACAGGGGGCGGGACCGGGAGGCCCTACGAGCAGTACTTC.

V is TRBV28 and J is TRBJ1-5; unclear D gene. With 7 bases removed from V and 2 bases from J, the gap between germline ends came to 18 bases. This CDR3 has 16 residues. Per the germline V gene, CDR1 is MDHEN and CDR2 is SYDVKM. The CDR3 region has the DNA TGTGCCAGCACCCTACACACAAGCGTTGGCAATCAGCCCCAGCATTTT. It is translated as CASTLHTSVGNQPQHF.

Written as DNA, the CDR3 is TGTGCCAGCAGTCTCTTTACTCCCGGGACAGGGGGGGTGAACACTGAAGCTTTCTTT. This codes for CASSLFTPGTGGVNTEAFF. The genes are TRBV27 and TRBJ1-1; 11 bases line up with TRBD1. Germline CDR1 reads MNHEY; CDR2 reads SMNVEV (reference sequence). The CDR3 contains 19 residues. V lost 5 bases to trimming and J lost 0 bases; unmatched junction nucleotides: 14.

The chain links TRBV5-6 to TRBJ2-1; D uncertain. Trimming removed 4 bases at V and 12 bases at J, with 14 bases between. The CDR3 consists of 12 residues. Germline V gene lookup returns CDR1 SGHDT and CDR2 YYEEEE. In nucleotides, the CDR3 is TGTGCCAGCAGCCTACCGAGCGCGTCGCAGTTCTTC. This sequence encodes CASSLPSASQFF.

This clone came up once. The chain joins TRBV6-5 to TRBJ2-1, with 10 bases that match TRBD1. The CDR3 contains 15 residues. In germline, CDR1 is MNHEY, CDR2 SVGAGI. After removal of 4 bases from V and 8 bases from J, the junction contained 8 bases not matched to a gene. CDR3 nucleotide sequence: TGTGCCAGCAGTTCCGGGGGACAGGGGATAGATGAGCAGTTCTTC. Translated: CASSSGGQGIDEQFF.

This clone came up once. The chain couples TRBV20-1 to TRBJ2-7; no definite D call. Per the germline V gene, CDR1 is DFQATT and CDR2 is SNEGSKA (reference sequence). The germline V and J ends were trimmed by 5 bases and 3 bases, with 8 bases remaining between them. This CDR3 contains 11 residues. For the CDR3, the DNA is TGCAGTGCTCCAGAGGACTACGAGCAGTACTTC. This codes for CSAPEDYEQYF.

The chain is built from TRBV5-1 and TRBJ1-1, with 9 bases identical to TRBD1. V lost 4 bases to trimming and J lost 0 bases; unmatched junction nucleotides: 25. Germline lookup yields CDR1 SGHRS and CDR2 YFSETQ. The CDR3 loop spans 22 amino acids. CDR3 sequence (DNA): TGCGCCAGCAGCCGAATGCCGATCCCGGACAGGGGCCGCCCGGGTATGAACACTGAAGCTTTCTTT. Its protein product is CASSRMPIPDRGRPGMNTEAFF.

The chain couples TRBV4-3 to TRBJ2-1; 10 bases agree with TRBD2. CDR1 LGHNA and CDR2 YSLEER come from the germline V gene. V shed 0 bases, J shed 7 bases, and the junction held 9 bases outside the gene matches. The CDR3 is 17 amino acids. The CDR3: CASSQEALAGRGNEQFF. As DNA, the CDR3 is TGCGCCAGCAGCCAAGAAGCACTAGCGGGGAGAGGAAATGAGCAGTTCTTC.

This chain links TRBV7-9 with TRBJ1-5, with 9 bases identical to TRBD1. The CDR3 contains 15 residues. The V and J ends lost 4 bases and 3 bases, in that order; junction bases with no gene match: 4. CDR1 and CDR2 from the germline V gene are SEHNR and FQNEAQ (reference sequence). The CDR3 coding sequence is TGTGCCAGCAGCTCGGGACAGGGTGACAATCAGCCCCAGCATTTT. This translates into CASSSGQGDNQPQHF.

CDR3 in DNA: TGCAGCGTTGCCCGGGACTACGAGCAGTACTTC. It translates to CSVARDYEQYF. The rearrangement joins TRBV29-1 to TRBJ2-7, with TRBD2 as a possible D gene (5 bases). The CDR3 covers 11 residues. CDR1 is SQVTM, CDR2 ANQGSEA, per germline. Trimming pared 4 bases from V and 3 bases from J, leaving 7 bases between.

A few counts support this clone. Other nucleotide sequences from this sample produce the same CDR3. V gene TRBV7-9 combines with J gene TRBJ1-1, with D possibly being TRBD1 (5 bases). The germline CDR1 and CDR2 sequences are SEHNR and FQNEAQ (reference sequence). Trimming left V 1 base short and J 8 bases short, with 8 bases between. The CDR3 contains 12 residues. The CDR3 nucleotides are TGTGCCAGCAGCTTAGTCGACAGAGAAGCTTTCTTT. Its translation: CASSLVDREAFF. Full variable domain (remainder filled in from reference TRBV7-9 and TRBJ1-1): DTGVSQNPRHKITKRGQNVTFRCDPISEHNRLYWYRQTLGQGPEFLTYFQNEAQLEKSRLLSDRFSAERPKGSFSTLEIQRTEQGDSAMYLCASSLVDREAFFGQGTRLTVV.

The chain carries TRBV9 and TRBJ2-7, with a tentative D call TRBD2 (5 bases). The CDR3 has 15 residues. Looked up from germline, CDR1 is SGDLS and CDR2 is YYNGEE. V was trimmed by 0 bases and J by 1 base, leaving 11 bases between them. CDR3 amino acids: CASSVGERTSYEQYF. CDR3 coding DNA: TGTGCCAGCAGCGTAGGGGAGCGGACGTCCTACGAGCAGTACTTC.

V gene TRBV5-6 combines with J gene TRBJ1-3, with D unresolved. This CDR3 is built from 14 residues. Germline V gene sequence: CDR1 SGHDT, CDR2 YYEEEE. Trimming took 2 bases from V and 5 from J, leaving 11 bases between them. CDR3 nucleotide sequence: TGTGCCAGCAGCTTCGGAGGGATGAGAAACACCATATATTTT. Translation gives CASSFGGMRNTIYF. The whole variable domain, filled in from reference TRBV5-6 and TRBJ1-3, reads DAGVTQSPTHLIKTRGQQVTLRCSPKSGHDTVSWYQQALGQGPQFIFQYYEEEERQRGNFPDRFSGHQFPNYSSELNVNALLLGDSALYLCASSFGGMRNTIYFGEGSWLTVV.

The chain has TRBV27 and TRBJ1-5; TRBD1 agrees at 10 bases. The V segment lost 6 bases and the J segment 5 bases; nucleotides outside the gene matches: 4. The V gene's germline CDR1 is MNHEY and CDR2 SMNVEV (reference sequence). This CDR3 is 14 amino acids long. CDR3 region: CASRGGQGYQPQHF. In DNA form, the CDR3 reads TGTGCCAGCAGGGGGGGACAGGGGTATCAGCCCCAGCATTTT.

The sample holds one count of this clone. The J gene is TRBJ1-5, the V gene TRBV11-2, with a tentative D call TRBD1 (6 bases). Trimming took 5 bases from V and 2 from J, leaving 16 bases between them. The CDR3 sequence is 16 residues long. CDR1 and CDR2 from the germline V gene are SGHAT and FQNNGV. CDR3 DNA: TGTGCCAGCAGCCCGGGGGGCGTTTGGGGCAATCAGCCCCAGCATTTT. It translates to CASSPGGVWGNQPQHF.

The genes are TRBV4-1 and TRBJ2-7; the match to TRBD2 covers 9 bases. The trim removed 4 bases at V and 1 base at J, leaving 8 bases unmatched. The CDR3 runs to 16 residues. Germline V gene data show CDR1 as MGHRA and CDR2 as YSYEKL. CDR3 in DNA: TGCGCCAGCAGCCCGGGACTAGCCTACGGATCCTACGAGCAGTACTTC. Translated, it gives CASSPGLAYGSYEQYF.

The rearrangement links TRBV7-3 to TRBJ2-3; 11 nucleotides agree with TRBD2. J was trimmed by 4 bases and V by 5 bases; bases with no gene match: 5. This CDR3 comprises 15 residues. Germline values: CDR1 SGHTA, CDR2 FQGTGA. CDR3 in amino acids: CASSVAGGRSDTQYF. The CDR3 region has the DNA TGTGCCAGCAGCGTAGCGGGAGGGCGGTCAGATACGCAGTATTTT.